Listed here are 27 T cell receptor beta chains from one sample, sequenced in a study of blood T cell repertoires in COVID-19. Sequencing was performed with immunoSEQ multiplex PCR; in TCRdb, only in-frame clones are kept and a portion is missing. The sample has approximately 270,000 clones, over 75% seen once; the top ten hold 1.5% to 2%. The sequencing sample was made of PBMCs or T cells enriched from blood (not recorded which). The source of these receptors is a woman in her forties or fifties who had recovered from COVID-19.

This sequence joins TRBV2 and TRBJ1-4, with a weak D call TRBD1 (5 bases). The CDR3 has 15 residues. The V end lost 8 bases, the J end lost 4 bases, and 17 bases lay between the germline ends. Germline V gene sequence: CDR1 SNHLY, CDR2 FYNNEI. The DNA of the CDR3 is TGTGCCAGCCTCCCGCAGGCGGGGCTTAATGAAAAACTGTTTTTT. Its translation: CASLPQAGLNEKLFF. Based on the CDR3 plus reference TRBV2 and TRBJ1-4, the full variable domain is EPEVTQTPSHQVTQMGQEVILRCVPISNHLYFYWYRQILGQKVEFLVSFYNNEISEKSEIFDDQFSVERPDGSNFTLKIRSTKLEDSAMYFCASLPQAGLNEKLFFGSGTQLSVL.

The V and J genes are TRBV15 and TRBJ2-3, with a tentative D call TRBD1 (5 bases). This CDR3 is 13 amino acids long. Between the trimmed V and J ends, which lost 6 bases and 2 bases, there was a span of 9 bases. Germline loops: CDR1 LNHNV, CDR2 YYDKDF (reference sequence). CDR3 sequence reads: CATRGDSTDTQYF. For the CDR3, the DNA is TGTGCCACCAGAGGGGATTCCACAGATACGCAGTATTTT.

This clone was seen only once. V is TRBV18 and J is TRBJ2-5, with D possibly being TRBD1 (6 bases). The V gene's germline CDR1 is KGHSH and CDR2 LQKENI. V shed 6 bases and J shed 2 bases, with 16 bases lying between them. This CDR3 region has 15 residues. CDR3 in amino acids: CASSLNQGIQETQYF. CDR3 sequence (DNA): TGTGCCAGCTCTCTCAATCAGGGGATACAAGAGACCCAGTACTTC.

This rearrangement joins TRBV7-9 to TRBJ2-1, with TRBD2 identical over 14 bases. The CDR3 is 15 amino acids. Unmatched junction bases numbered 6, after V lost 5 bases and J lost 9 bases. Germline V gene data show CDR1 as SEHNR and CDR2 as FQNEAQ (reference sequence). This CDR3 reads CASSVGLAGAGEQFF. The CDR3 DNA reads TGTGCCAGCAGCGTGGGACTAGCGGGAGCGGGTGAGCAGTTCTTC. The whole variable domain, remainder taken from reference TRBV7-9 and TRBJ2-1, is DTGVSQNPRHKITKRGQNVTFRCDPISEHNRLYWYRQTLGQGPEFLTYFQNEAQLEKSRLLSDRFSAERPKGSFSTLEIQRTEQGDSAMYLCASSVGLAGAGEQFFGPGTRLTVL.

The CDR3 protein is CASSSRTGGVGAFF. The CDR3 nucleotides are TGTGCCAGCAGCTCCCGGACAGGGGGTGTCGGAGCTTTCTTT. The J gene is TRBJ1-1, the V gene TRBV5-4, with 10 bases lining up with TRBD1. Germline assignment: CDR1 SGHNT and CDR2 YYREEE (reference sequence). This CDR3 is 14 amino acids long. V lost 3 bases to trimming and J lost 10 bases; unmatched junction nucleotides: 9.

The CDR3 reads CASSFRTGATYEQYF. The CDR3, as DNA: TGTGCCAGCAGTTTTAGGACAGGGGCCACCTACGAGCAGTACTTC. The chain is built from TRBV27 and TRBJ2-7; 9 nucleotides agree with TRBD1. Unmatched junction bases numbered 5, after V lost 3 bases and J lost 2 bases. Germline CDR1 and CDR2: MNHEY and SMNVEV (reference sequence). This CDR3 contains 15 residues.

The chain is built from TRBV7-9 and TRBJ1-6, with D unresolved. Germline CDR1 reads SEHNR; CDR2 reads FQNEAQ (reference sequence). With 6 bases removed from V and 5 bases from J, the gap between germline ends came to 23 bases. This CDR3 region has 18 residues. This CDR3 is CASRYIAGGSENNSPLHF. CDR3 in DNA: TGTGCCAGCAGATACATCGCGGGAGGAAGTGAGAATAATTCACCCCTCCACTTT.

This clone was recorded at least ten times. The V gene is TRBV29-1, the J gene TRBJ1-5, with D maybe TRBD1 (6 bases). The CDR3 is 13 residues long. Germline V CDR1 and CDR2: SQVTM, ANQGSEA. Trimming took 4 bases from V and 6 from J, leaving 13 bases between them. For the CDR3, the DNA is TGCAGCGTTGCTACAGGGCCGACTCAGCCCCAGCATTTT. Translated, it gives CSVATGPTQPQHF.

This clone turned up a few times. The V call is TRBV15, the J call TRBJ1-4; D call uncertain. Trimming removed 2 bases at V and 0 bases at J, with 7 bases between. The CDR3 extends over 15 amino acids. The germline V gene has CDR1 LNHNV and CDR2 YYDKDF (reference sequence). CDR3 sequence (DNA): TGTGCCACCAGCAGACCGGGAGCAACTAATGAAAAACTGTTTTTT. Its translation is CATSRPGATNEKLFF.

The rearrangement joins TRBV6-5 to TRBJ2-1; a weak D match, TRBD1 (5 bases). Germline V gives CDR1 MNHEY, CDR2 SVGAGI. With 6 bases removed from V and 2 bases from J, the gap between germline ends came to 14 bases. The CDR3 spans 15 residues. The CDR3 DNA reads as TGTGCCAGCAGCCGCACAACGGACACCTACAATGAGCAGTTCTTC. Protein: CASSRTTDTYNEQFF.

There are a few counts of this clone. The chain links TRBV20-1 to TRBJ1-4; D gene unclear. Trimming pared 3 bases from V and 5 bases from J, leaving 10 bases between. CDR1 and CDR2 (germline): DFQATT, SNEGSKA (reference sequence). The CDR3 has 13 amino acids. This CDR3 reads CSASRGANEKLFF. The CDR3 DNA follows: TGCAGTGCTAGTCGAGGCGCCAATGAAAAACTGTTTTTT.

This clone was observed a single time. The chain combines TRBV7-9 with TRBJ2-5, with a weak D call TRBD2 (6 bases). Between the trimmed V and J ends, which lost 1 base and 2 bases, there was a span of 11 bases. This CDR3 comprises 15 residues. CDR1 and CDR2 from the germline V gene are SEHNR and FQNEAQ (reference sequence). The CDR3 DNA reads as TGTGCCAGCAGCTTAGTTGGCGGGGAACAAGAGACCCAGTACTTC. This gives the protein CASSLVGGEQETQYF.

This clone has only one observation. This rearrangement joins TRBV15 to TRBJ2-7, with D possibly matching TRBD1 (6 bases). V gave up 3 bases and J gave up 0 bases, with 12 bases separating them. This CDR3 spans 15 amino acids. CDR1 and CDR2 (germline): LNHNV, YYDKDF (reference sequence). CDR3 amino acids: CATSRDRISSYEQYF. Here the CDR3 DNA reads TGTGCCACCAGCAGGGACAGAATCAGCTCCTACGAGCAGTACTTC.

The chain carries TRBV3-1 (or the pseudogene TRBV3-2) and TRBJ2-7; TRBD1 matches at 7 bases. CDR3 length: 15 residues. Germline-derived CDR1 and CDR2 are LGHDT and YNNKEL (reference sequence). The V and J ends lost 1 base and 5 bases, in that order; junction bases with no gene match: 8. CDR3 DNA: TGTGCCAGCAGCCAAGCTGAAGGACAGGAGGACGAGCAGTACTTC. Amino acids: CASSQAEGQEDEQYF.

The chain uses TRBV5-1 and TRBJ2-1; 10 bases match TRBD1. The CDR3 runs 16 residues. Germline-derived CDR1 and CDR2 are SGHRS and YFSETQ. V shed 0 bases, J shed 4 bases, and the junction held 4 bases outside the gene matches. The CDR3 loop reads CASSLGGTGAYNEQFF. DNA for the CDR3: TGCGCCAGCAGCTTGGGCGGGACAGGGGCGTACAATGAGCAGTTCTTC.

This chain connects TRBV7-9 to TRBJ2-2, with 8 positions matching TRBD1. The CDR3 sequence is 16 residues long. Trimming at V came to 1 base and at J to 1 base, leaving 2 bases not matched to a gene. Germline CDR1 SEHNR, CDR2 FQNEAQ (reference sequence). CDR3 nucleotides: TGTGCCAGCAGCTTAGGGACAGGGCAGAACACCGGGGAGCTGTTTTTT. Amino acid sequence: CASSLGTGQNTGELFF.

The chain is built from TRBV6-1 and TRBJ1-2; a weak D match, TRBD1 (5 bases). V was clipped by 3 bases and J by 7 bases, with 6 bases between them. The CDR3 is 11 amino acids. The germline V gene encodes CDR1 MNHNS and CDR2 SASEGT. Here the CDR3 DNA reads TGTGCCAGCAGTGAGCAGGGTGGCTACACCTTC. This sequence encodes CASSEQGGYTF.

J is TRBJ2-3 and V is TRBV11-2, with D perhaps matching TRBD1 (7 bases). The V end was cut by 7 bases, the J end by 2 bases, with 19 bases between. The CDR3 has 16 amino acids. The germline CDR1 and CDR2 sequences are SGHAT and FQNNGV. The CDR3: CASTLGAGGFTDTQYF. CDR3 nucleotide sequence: TGTGCCAGCACCCTCGGTGCAGGGGGGTTCACAGATACGCAGTATTTT.

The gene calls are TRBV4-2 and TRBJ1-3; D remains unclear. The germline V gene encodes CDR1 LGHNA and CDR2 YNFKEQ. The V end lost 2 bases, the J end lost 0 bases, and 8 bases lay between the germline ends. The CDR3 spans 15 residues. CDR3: CASSQLRSSGNTIYF. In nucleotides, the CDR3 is TGTGCCAGCAGCCAATTAAGGAGCTCTGGAAACACCATATATTTT.

The CDR3 here is CASSTGTSGSSDTQYF. CDR3 DNA: TGTGCCAGTAGTACCGGGACTAGCGGGAGTTCAGATACGCAGTATTTT. The chain has TRBV19 and TRBJ2-3; 14 bases match TRBD2. Unmatched junction bases numbered 4, after V lost 4 bases and J lost 4 bases. The length of the CDR3 is 16 residues. Germline lookup yields CDR1 LNHDA and CDR2 SQIVND (reference sequence).

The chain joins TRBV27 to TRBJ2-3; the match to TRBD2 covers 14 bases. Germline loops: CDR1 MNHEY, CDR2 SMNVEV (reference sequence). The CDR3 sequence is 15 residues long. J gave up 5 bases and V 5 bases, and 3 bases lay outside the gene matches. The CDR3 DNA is TGTGCCAGCAGTGGGACTAGCGGGAGTGGAGATACGCAGTATTTT. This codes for CASSGTSGSGDTQYF.

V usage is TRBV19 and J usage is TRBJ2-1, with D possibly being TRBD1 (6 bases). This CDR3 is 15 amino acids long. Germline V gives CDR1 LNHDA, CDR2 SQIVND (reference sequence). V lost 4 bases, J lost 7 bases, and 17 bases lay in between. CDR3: CASSTNRDRPNEQFF. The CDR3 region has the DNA TGTGCCAGTAGTACCAACAGGGATCGCCCGAATGAGCAGTTCTTC.

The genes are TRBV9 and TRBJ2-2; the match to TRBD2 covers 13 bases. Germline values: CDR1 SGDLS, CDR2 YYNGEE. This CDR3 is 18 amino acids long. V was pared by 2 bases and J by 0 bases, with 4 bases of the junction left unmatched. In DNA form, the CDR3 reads TGTGCCAGCAGCGTCGGGACTAGCGGGACCACGAACACCGGGGAGCTGTTTTTT. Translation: CASSVGTSGTTNTGELFF.

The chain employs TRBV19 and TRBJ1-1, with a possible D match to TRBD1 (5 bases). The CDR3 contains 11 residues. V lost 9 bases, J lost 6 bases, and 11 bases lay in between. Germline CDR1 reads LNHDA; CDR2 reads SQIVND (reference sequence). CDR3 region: CASRREAEAFF. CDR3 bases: TGTGCCAGCCGCAGGGAGGCTGAAGCTTTCTTT.

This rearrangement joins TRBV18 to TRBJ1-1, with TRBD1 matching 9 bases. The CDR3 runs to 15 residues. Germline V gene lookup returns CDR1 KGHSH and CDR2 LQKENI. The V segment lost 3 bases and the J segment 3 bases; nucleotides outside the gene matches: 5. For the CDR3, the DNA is TGTGCCAGCTCACCGGGAGGGGACAGGGACACTGAAGCTTTCTTT. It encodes CASSPGGDRDTEAFF.

The CDR3 here is CASSLQAGQPQHF. In nucleotides, the CDR3 is TGTGCCAGCAGCTTACAGGCCGGTCAGCCCCAGCATTTT. This chain links TRBV5-8 with TRBJ1-5, with D perhaps TRBD1 (5 bases). This CDR3 has 13 amino acids. Germline V gene lookup returns CDR1 SGHTS and CDR2 YDEGEE. Trimming shortened V by 2 bases and J by 6 bases, and 9 bases separated the two germline ends.

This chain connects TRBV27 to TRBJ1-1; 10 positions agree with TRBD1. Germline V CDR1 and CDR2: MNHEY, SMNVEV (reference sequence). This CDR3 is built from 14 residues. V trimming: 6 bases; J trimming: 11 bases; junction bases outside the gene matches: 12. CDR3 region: CASRLRQGATEAFF. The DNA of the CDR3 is TGTGCCAGCAGATTAAGACAGGGGGCAACCGAGGCTTTCTTT.